This TCR beta chain was identified during a study of vaccination effects on CD4 cells after COVID-19. Concerning this clone: Its antigen remains unidentified.

Viral peptide pool expansion of antigen-specific CD4+ T cells preceded sequencing in the ViraFEST assay. It was after more than nine days of culture that CD4+ T cells were isolated. All participants had two doses of either the BNT162b2 or mRNA-1273 vaccine. IL-2 medium supplanted half the medium on days 3 and 7. V dropped 4 bases and J dropped 5; count of bases not matched to a gene: 7. The germline V gene has CDR1 SGHNT and CDR2 YYREEE (reference sequence). This CDR3 is built from 15 residues. Clones were sequenced by immunoSEQ multiplex PCR, and TCRdb holds only the in-frame ones, with some missing. The data show around 16,000 clones, about 70% seen once.

Sequencing was performed on CD4+ T cells from PBMCs cultured with HCoV-NL63 spike peptides, taken after COVID-19 vaccination. This TCR derives from a human donor who received a COVID-19 vaccine. V is TRBV5-4 and J is TRBJ2-1; 9 nucleotides agree with TRBD2. CDR3 nucleotides: TGTGCCAGCAGCCTGGGTGGGACTAGCAACAATGAGCAGTTCTTC. This gives the protein CASSLGGTSNNEQFF.